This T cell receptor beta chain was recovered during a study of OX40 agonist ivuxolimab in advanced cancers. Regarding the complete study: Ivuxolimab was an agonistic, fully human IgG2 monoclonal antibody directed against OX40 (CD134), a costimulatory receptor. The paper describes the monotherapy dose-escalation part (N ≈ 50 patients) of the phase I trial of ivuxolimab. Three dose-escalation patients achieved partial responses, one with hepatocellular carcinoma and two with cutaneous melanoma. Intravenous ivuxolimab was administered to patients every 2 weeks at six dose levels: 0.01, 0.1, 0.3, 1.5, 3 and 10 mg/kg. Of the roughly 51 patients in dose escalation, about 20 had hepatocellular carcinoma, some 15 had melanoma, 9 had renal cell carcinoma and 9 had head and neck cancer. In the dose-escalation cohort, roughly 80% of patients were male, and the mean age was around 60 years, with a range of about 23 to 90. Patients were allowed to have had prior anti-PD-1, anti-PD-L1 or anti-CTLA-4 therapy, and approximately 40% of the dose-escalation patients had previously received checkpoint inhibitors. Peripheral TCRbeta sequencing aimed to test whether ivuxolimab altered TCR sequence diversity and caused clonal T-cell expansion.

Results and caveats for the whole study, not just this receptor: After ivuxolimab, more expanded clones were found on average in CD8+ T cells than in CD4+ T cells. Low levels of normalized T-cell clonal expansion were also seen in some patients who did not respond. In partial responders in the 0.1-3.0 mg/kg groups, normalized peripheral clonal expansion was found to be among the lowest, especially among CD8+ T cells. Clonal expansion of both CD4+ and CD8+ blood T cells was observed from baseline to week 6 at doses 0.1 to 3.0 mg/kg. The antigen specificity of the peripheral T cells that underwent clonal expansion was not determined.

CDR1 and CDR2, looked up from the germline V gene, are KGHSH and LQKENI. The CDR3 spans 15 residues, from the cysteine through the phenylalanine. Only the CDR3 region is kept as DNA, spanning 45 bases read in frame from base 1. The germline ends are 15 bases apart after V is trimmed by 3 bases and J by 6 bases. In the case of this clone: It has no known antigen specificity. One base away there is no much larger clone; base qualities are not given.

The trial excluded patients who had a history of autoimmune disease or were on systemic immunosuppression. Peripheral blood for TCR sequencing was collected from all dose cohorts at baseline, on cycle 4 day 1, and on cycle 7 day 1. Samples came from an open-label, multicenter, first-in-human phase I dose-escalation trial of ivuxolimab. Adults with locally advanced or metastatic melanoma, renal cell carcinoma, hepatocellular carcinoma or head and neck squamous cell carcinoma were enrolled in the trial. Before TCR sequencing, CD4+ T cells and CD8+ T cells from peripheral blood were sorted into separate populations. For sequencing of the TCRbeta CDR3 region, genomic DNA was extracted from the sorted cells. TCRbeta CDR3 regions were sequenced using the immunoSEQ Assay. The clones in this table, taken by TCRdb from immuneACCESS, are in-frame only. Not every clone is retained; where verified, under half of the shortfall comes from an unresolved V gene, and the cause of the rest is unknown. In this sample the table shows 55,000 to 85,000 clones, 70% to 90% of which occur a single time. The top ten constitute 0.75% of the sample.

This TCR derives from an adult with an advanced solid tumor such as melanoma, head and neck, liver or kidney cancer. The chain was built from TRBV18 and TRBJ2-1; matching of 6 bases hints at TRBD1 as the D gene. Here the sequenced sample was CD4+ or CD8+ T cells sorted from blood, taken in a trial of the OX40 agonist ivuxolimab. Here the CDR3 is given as CASSPVRQVGNEQFF. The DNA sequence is TGTGCCAGCTCACCGGTCCGACAGGTCGGCAATGAGCAGTTCTTC.